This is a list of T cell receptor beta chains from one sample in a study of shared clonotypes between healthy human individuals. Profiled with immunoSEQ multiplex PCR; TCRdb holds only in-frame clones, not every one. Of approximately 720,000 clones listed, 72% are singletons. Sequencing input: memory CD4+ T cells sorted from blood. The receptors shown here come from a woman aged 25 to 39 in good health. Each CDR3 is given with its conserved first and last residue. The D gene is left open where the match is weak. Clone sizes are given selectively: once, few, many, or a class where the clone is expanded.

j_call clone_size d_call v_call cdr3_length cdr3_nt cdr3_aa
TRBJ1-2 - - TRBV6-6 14 TGTGCCAGCAGTTCCGGAGCCGACTTCTATGGCTACACCTTC CASSSGADFYGYTF
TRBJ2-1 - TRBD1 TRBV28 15 TGTGCCAGCAGTTTTAGACAGGGAATTCGAGGGGAGCAGTTCTTC CASSFRQGIRGEQFF
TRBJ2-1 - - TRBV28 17 TGTGCCAGCGGGGGGATTCAGGGCGTAGGGAGTCACAATGAGCAGTTCTTC CASGGIQGVGSHNEQFF
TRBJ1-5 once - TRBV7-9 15 TGTGCCAGCAGCTTCGGGGATACGGGCAATCAGCCCCAGCATTTT CASSFGDTGNQPQHF
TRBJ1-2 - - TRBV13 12 TGTGCCAGCAGCCTGGGACGGGGCGGCTACACCTTC CASSLGRGGYTF
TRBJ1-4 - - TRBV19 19 TGTGCCAGCAGCAGCCGCAGGGACTTTATTAGCGGGTATTATGAAAAACTGTTTTTT CASSSRRDFISGYYEKLFF
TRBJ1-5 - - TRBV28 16 TGTGCCAGCAAACTAGACGGAACTTATAGCAATCAGCCCCAGCATTTT CASKLDGTYSNQPQHF
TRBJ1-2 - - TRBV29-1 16 TGCAGCGTTCTCTGGGGAGGGGCGCGAGCTAACTATGGCTACACCTTC CSVLWGGARANYGYTF
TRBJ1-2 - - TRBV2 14 TGTGCCAGCAGTGACCCAGGCCCGATGGGGGGCTACACCTTC CASSDPGPMGGYTF
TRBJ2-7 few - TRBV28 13 TGTGCCAGCAGTTTCTCGGACTACTACGAGCAGTACTTC CASSFSDYYEQYF
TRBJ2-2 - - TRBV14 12 TGTGCCAGCAAAAAGAACACCGGGGAGCTGTTTTTT CASKKNTGELFF
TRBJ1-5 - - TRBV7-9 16 TGTGCCAGCAGCTTAGAGAGTAAGACCGTGGCATCACCCCAGCATTTT CASSLESKTVASPQHF
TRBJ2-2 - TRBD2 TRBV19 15 TGTGCCAGTAGTATTAGCGGGTTGAACACCGGGGAGCTGTTTTTT CASSISGLNTGELFF
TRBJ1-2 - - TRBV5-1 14 TGCGCCAGCAGCTTGGGAAACACTAACTATGGCTACACCTTC CASSLGNTNYGYTF
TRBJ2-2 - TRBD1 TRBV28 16 TGTGCCAGCAGCCTACGGGGACAGGGGACCACCGGGGAGCTGTTTTTT CASSLRGQGTTGELFF